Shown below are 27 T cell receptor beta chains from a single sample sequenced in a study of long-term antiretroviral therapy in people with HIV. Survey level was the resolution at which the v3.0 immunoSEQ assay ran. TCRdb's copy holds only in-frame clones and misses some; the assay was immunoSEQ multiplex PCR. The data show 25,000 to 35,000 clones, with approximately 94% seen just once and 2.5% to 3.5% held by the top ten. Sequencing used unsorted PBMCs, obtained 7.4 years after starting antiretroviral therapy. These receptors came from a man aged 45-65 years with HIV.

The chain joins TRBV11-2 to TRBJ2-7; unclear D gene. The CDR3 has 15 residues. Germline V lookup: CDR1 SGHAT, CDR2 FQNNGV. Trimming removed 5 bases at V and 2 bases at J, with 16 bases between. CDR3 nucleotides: TGTGCCAGCAGCCCAGCCTACCAGACAACCTACGAGCAGTACTTC. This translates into CASSPAYQTTYEQYF.

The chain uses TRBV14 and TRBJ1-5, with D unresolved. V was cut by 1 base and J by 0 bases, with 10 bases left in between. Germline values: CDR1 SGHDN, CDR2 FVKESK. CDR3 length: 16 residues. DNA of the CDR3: TGTGCCAGCAGCCAAGGGTACATATATAGCAATCAGCCCCAGCATTTT. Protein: CASSQGYIYSNQPQHF.

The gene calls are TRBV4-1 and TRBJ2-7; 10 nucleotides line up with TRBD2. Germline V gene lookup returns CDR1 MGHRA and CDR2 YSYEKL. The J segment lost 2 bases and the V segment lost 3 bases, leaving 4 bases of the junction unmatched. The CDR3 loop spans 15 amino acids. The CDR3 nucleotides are TGCGCCAGCAGCCAGGGTCTAGCGGGGGCCTACGAGCAGTACTTC. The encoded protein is CASSQGLAGAYEQYF.

Here the CDR3 reads CASSRTGGAGVSGELFF. The CDR3 DNA is TGTGCCAGCAGCCGGACAGGGGGCGCCGGTGTGAGCGGGGAGCTGTTTTTT. The chain couples TRBV11-3 to TRBJ2-2; TRBD1 matches 11 bases. The CDR3 extends over 17 amino acids. V was pared by 5 bases and J by 7 bases, with 12 bases of the junction left unmatched. Germline CDR1 and CDR2: SGHNT and YENEEA. Supplemented by reference TRBV11-3 and TRBJ2-2, the full variable domain reads EAGVVQSPRYKIIEKKQPVAFWCNPISGHNTLYWYLQNLGQGPELLIRYENEEAVDDSQLPKDRFSAERLKGVDSTLKIQPAELGDSAVYLCASSRTGGAGVSGELFFGEGSRLTVL.

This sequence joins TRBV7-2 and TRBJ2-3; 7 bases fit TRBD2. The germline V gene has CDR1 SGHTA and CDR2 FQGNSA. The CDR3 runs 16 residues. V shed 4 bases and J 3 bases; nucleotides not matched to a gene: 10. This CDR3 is CASSYPSGVGTDTQYF. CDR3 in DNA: TGTGCCAGCAGCTACCCCAGCGGGGTGGGTACAGATACGCAGTATTTT.

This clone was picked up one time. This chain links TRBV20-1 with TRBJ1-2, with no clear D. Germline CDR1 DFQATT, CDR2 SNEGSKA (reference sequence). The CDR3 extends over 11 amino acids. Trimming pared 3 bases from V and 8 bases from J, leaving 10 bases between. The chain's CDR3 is CSASYQAGYTF. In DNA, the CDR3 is TGCAGTGCTAGTTACCAGGCGGGCTACACCTTC.

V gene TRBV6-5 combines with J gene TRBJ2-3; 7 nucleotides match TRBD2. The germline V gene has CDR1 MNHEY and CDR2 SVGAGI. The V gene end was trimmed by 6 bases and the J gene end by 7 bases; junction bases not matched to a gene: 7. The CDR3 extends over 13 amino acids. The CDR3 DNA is TGTGCCAGCAGATTACCTAGCGGACATACGCAGTATTTT. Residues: CASRLPSGHTQYF.

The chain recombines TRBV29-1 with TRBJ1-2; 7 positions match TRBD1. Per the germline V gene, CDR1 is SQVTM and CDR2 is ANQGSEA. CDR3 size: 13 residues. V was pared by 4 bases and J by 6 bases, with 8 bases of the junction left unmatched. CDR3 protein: CSVGEQGNNGYTF. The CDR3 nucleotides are TGCAGCGTTGGTGAACAGGGGAATAATGGCTACACCTTC.

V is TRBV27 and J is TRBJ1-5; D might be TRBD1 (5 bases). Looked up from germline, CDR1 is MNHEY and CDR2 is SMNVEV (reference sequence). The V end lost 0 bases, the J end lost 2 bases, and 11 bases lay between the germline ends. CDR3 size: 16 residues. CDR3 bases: TGTGCCAGCAGTTTATCGTTAGGGGTGGGCAATCAGCCCCAGCATTTT. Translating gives CASSLSLGVGNQPQHF.

For the CDR3, the DNA is TGTGCCAGCAGCTTACAGGGGGCTGGAAACACCATATATTTT. It translates to CASSLQGAGNTIYF. The chain carries TRBV6-6 and TRBJ1-3; 8 nucleotides match TRBD1. V trimming: 6 bases; J trimming: 2 bases; junction bases outside the gene matches: 3. CDR1 and CDR2 (germline): MNHNY, SVGAGI (reference sequence). This CDR3 spans 14 amino acids.

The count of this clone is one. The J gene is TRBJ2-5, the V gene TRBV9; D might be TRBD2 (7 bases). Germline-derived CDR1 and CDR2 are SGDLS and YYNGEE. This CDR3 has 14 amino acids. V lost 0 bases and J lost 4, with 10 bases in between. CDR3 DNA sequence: TGTGCCAGCAGCGTAGCGGGGGGCCCAGAGACCCAGTACTTC. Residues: CASSVAGGPETQYF.

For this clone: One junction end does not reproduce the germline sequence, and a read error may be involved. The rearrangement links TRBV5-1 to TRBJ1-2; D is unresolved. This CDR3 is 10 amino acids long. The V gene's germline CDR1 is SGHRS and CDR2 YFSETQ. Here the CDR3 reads CARSRRGYTF. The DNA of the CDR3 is TGCGCCCGCAGTCGGAGGGGCTACACCTTC.

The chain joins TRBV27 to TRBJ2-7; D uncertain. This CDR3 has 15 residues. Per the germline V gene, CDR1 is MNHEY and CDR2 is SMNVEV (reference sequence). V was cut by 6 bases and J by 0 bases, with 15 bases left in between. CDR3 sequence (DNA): TGTGCCAGCAGCCTTCGGGCGACCTACTCCTACGAGCAGTACTTC. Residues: CASSLRATYSYEQYF.

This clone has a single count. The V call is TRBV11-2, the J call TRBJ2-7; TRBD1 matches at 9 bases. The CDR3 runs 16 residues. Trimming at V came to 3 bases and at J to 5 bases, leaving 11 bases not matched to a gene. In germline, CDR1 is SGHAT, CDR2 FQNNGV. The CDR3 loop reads CASSLERQGGGNEQYF. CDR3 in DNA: TGTGCCAGCAGCTTGGAACGACAGGGGGGTGGGAACGAGCAGTACTTC.

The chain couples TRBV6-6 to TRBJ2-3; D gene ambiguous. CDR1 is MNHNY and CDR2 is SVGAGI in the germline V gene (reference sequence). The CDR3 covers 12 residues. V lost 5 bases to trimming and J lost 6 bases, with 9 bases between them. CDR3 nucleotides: TGTGCCAGCAGTCCTGCGTGGGATACGCAGTATTTT. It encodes CASSPAWDTQYF.

CDR3: CASSFGGATNEKLFF. The CDR3, as DNA: TGCGCCAGCAGCTTTGGGGGGGCCACTAATGAAAAACTGTTTTTT. This chain links TRBV5-1 with TRBJ1-4, with a weak D call TRBD1 (6 bases). This CDR3 contains 15 residues. Trimming shortened V by 2 bases and J by 2 bases, and 10 bases separated the two germline ends. Germline V gives CDR1 SGHRS, CDR2 YFSETQ.

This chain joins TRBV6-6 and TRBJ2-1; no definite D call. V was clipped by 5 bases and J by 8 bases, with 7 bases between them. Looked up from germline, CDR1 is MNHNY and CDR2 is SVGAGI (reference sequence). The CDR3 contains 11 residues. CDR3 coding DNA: TGTGCCAGCAGTCTACGGGATGAGCAGTTCTTC. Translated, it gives CASSLRDEQFF.

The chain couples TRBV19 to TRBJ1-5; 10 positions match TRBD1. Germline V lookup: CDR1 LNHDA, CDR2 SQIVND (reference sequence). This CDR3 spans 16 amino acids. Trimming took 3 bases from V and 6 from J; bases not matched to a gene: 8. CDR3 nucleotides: TGTGCCAGTAGTATTCCGGGACAGGGGTTTGGTCAGCCCCAGCATTTT. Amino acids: CASSIPGQGFGQPQHF.

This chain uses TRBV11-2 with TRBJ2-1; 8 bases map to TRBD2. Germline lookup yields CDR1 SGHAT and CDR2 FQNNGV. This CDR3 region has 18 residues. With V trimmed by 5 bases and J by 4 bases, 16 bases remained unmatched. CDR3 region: CASSPLGRSRGGYNEQFF. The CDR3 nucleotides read TGTGCCAGCAGCCCCCTGGGGAGGAGCCGGGGGGGTTACAATGAGCAGTTCTTC. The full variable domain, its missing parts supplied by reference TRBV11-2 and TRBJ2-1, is EAGVAQSPRYKIIEKRQSVAFWCNPISGHATLYWYQQILGQGPKLLIQFQNNGVVDDSQLPKDRFSAERLKGVDSTLKIQPAKLEDSAVYLCASSPLGRSRGGYNEQFFGPGTRLTVL.

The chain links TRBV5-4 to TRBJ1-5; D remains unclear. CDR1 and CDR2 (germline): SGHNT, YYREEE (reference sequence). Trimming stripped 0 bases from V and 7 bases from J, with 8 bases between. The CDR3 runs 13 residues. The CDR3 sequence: CASSLDEHQPQHF. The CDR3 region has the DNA TGTGCCAGCAGCTTGGATGAGCACCAGCCCCAGCATTTT.

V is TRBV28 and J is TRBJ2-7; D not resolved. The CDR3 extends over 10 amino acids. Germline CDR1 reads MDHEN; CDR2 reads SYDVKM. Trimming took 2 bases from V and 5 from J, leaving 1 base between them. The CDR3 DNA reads TGTGCCAGCAGTTTAGACGAGCAGTACTTC. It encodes CASSLDEQYF.

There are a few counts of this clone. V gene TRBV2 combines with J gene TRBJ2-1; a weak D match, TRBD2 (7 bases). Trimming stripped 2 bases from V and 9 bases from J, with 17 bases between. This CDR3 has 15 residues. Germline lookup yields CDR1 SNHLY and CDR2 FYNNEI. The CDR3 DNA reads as TGTGCCAGCAGTGAAAAGGGGGGGGGAAAATTTGAGCAGTTCTTC. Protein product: CASSEKGGGKFEQFF.

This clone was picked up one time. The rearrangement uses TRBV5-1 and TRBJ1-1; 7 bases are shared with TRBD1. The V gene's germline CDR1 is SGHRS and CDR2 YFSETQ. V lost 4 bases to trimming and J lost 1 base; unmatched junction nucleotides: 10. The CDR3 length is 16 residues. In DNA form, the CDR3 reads TGCGCCAGCAGCCTTCGCGCAGGGGGGTCGAACACTGAAGCTTTCTTT. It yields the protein CASSLRAGGSNTEAFF.

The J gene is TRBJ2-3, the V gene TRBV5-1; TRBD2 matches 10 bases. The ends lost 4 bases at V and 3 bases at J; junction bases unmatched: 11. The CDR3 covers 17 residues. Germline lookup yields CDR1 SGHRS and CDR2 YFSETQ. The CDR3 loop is CASSPGGAGGWTDTQYF. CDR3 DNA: TGCGCCAGCAGCCCCGGGGGAGCGGGGGGGTGGACAGATACGCAGTATTTT.

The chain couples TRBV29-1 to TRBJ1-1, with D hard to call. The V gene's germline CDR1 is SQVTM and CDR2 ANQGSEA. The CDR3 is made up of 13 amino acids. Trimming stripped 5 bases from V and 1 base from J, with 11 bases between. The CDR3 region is CSVRRDENTEAFF. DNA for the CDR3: TGCAGCGTTCGGAGGGATGAGAACACTGAAGCTTTCTTT.

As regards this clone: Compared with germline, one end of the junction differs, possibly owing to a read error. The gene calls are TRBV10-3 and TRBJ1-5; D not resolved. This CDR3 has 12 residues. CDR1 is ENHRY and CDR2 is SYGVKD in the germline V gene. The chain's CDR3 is CAISGTNQPRHF. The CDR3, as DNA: TGTGCCATCAGTGGGACTAATCAGCCCCGGCATTTT.

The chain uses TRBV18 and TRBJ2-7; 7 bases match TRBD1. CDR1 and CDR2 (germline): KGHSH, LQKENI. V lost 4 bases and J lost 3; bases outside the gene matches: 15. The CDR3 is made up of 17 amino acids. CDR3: CASSRYLQGRTGYEQYF. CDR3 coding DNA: TGTGCCAGCTCACGGTACCTACAGGGGAGAACAGGCTACGAGCAGTACTTC.